This TCR beta chain was sequenced in a study of cytomegalovirus exposure and HLA in healthy donors. The junction had 8 bases not matched to a gene; V was cut back by 3 bases and J by 4 bases. The CDR3 is 16 amino acids. CDR1 is SGHNT and CDR2 is YYREEE in the germline V gene (reference sequence). Primers for the PCR totalled 60 Vbeta and 13 Jbeta. Clones were read by immunoSEQ multiplex PCR, and TCRdb kept only the in-frame ones, dropping some. The profile shows 200,000 or so clones, around 83% of them singletons. The V gene is TRBV5-4, the J gene TRBJ2-2; 8 bases line up with TRBD2. Sequenced: PBMCs. This TCR derives from a woman between 50 and 59 years old in good health and CMV-seropositive. This CDR3 is CASSWEVAGTTGELFF. In DNA form, the CDR3 reads TGTGCCAGCAGCTGGGAGGTAGCGGGAACCACCGGGGAGCTGTTTTTT.